The T cell receptor (beta chain) described here comes from a study of cytomegalovirus exposure and HLA in healthy donors. This CDR3 contains 12 residues. The germline V gene encodes CDR1 MNHEY and CDR2 SVGAGI. V lost 2 bases and J lost 11, with 10 bases in between. Primers for the PCR totalled 60 Vbeta and 13 Jbeta. Profiled with immunoSEQ multiplex PCR; TCRdb holds only in-frame clones, not every one. The sample holds around 69,000 clones, about 71% seen once. Sequenced material: PBMCs. The chain couples TRBV6-5 to TRBJ2-1; TRBD1 is a possible D gene (6 bases). The sequence derives from a woman between 50 and 59 years old in good health and CMV-seropositive. The CDR3 region has the DNA TGTGCCAGCAGTTACGTTCAGGGGCAGCAGTTCTTC. Its protein is CASSYVQGQQFF.